This TCR beta chain stems from a study of chemoradiotherapy in HPV16-positive cancers. V shed 1 base and J 5 bases; nucleotides not matched to a gene: 4. Germline V gives CDR1 SGHKS, CDR2 YYEKEE (reference sequence). The CDR3 totals 14 residues. The table came from immunoSEQ multiplex PCR; TCRdb's copy has only in-frame clones and leaves some out. The sample records around 53,000 clones, about nine tenths being singletons. This receptor was identified in a human donor with HPV-associated anogenital cancer. This sequence joins TRBV5-5 and TRBJ1-1; 8 bases agree with TRBD1. The specimen comprised blood, sampled from a patient who underwent chemoradiotherapy. The CDR3 nucleotides read TGTGCCAGCAGCTTGTTCGGACAGGGAACTGAAGCTTTCTTT. Its protein product is CASSLFGQGTEAFF.